These 14 T cell receptor beta chains originate from one sample sequenced in a study of T cells in Graves' hyperthyroidism and ophthalmopathy. RNA transcripts yielded amplified TCR beta CDR3 regions. Researchers ran a first-round RT-PCR on the TCR CDR3 using the HTBI primer set. TCRdb independently ran MiXCR on the multiplex PCR reads; one entry per CDR3 protein. The sample holds fewer than 900,000 distinct CDR3 sequences, roughly a sixth seen once. Sequenced sample: blood. These receptors were obtained from a woman aged 50 to 60 with Graves' hyperthyroidism that later progressed to Graves' ophthalmopathy.

For the CDR3, the DNA is TGTGCCAGCAACTCCGAGACAGAGCCCTCTGGGGCCAACGTCCTGACTTTC. The encoded protein is CASNSETEPSGANVLTF. The V call is TRBV6-1, the J call TRBJ2-6, with a weak D call TRBD1 (5 bases). This CDR3 comprises 17 residues. Trimming left V 7 bases short and J 0 bases short, with 16 bases between. Germline loops: CDR1 MNHNS, CDR2 SASEGT.

The V gene is TRBV3-1, the J gene TRBJ2-1, with D tentatively TRBD2 (6 bases). The germline V gene has CDR1 LGHDT and CDR2 YNNKEL (reference sequence). This CDR3 has 14 amino acids. V was trimmed by 2 bases and J by 11 bases, leaving 16 bases between them. The CDR3, as DNA: TGTGCCAGCAGCCAACTTCGGGACTCCTCCCAGCAGTTCTTC. This sequence encodes CASSQLRDSSQQFF.

The V gene is TRBV27, the J gene TRBJ2-2; D may match TRBD1 or TRBD2 (5 bases each). Germline V gene sequence: CDR1 MNHEY, CDR2 SMNVEV (reference sequence). This CDR3 contains 13 residues. V lost 5 bases, J lost 9 bases, and 13 bases lay in between. The CDR3 is CASSNRGYRELFF. CDR3 sequence (DNA): TGTGCCAGCAGTAACCGGGGCTATAGGGAGCTGTTTTTT.

The CDR3 loop reads CASSLAVNEQFF. The CDR3 DNA is TGTGCCAGCAGCTTAGCCGTAAATGAGCAGTTCTTC. The chain has TRBV13 and TRBJ2-1; no clear D. The germline V and J ends were trimmed by 1 base and 7 bases, with 5 bases remaining between them. The CDR3 loop spans 12 amino acids. The germline V gene has CDR1 PRHDT and CDR2 FYEKMQ (reference sequence).

This clonotype was detected only a few times. The chain couples TRBV20-1 to TRBJ1-1; a weak D match, TRBD1 (5 bases). Germline lookup yields CDR1 DFQATT and CDR2 SNEGSKA (reference sequence). This CDR3 has 14 residues. V was pared by 0 bases and J by 0 bases, with 8 bases between. The CDR3 nucleotides read TGCAGTGCTAGAGAACCGGGACTGAACACTGAAGCTTTCTTT. It encodes CSAREPGLNTEAFF.

This clonotype appeared many times. J is TRBJ2-2 and V is TRBV11-2; D perhaps matches TRBD2 (5 bases). Germline assignment: CDR1 SGHAT and CDR2 FQNNGV. The CDR3 has 15 amino acids. The V end was cut by 7 bases, the J end by 4 bases, with 16 bases between. The CDR3 coding sequence is TGTGCCAGCACCCTAGCCCAGACAATCACCGGGGAGCTGTTTTTT. Its translation is CASTLAQTITGELFF.

This clonotype came up a few times. In DNA, the CDR3 is TGTGCCAGCAACACGGGACTAGCGGGGTGGGATGAGCAGTTCTTC. Translating it yields CASNTGLAGWDEQFF. The chain carries TRBV6-2 or TRBV6-3 and TRBJ2-1; 13 nucleotides line up with TRBD2. This CDR3 region has 15 residues. Germline trimming cut 7 bases from V and 8 bases from J; bases unmatched to any gene: 8. The germline gives CDR1 MNHEY, CDR2 SVGEGT.

The gene calls are TRBV7-6 and TRBJ2-1, with D perhaps assigned TRBD1 or TRBD2 (5 bases each). Germline-derived CDR1 and CDR2 are SGHVS and FNYEAQ. V lost 0 bases, J lost 7 bases, and 16 bases lay in between. This CDR3 has 16 residues. The CDR3 coding sequence is TGTGCCAGCAGCTTAGCGGAGGTGGGGGAAGGGAATGAGCAGTTCTTC. It specifies CASSLAEVGEGNEQFF.

This clonotype has at least ten counts. The rearrangement joins TRBV2 to TRBJ1-1; D uncertain. V lost 6 bases and J lost 5, with 19 bases in between. Per the germline V gene, CDR1 is SNHLY and CDR2 is FYNNEI. The CDR3 has 15 residues. The CDR3 coding sequence is TGTGCCAGCAGGAAAACGGTACAAGGAGGAACTGAAGCTTTCTTT. As protein: CASRKTVQGGTEAFF.

This clonotype was seen more than once but under ten times. This chain uses TRBV12-3 or TRBV12-4 with TRBJ1-5; the D gene is possibly TRBD1 (5 bases). V was trimmed by 6 bases and J by 4 bases, leaving 13 bases between them. The CDR3 is 14 amino acids. CDR3 sequence reads: CASSQGARNQPQHF. The CDR3 coding sequence is TGTGCCAGCAGCCAAGGGGCAAGAAATCAGCCCCAGCATTTT.

This clonotype was counted ten times or more. The genes are TRBV12-5 and TRBJ1-1; D is undetermined. Trimming removed 0 bases from V and 11 bases from J, with 10 bases in between. Germline values: CDR1 LGHNT, CDR2 FRNRAP. CDR3 length equals 12 residues. CDR3: CASGLVASVAFF. The CDR3 DNA reads as TGTGCTAGTGGTTTGGTGGCCAGTGTGGCTTTCTTT.

This clonotype was recorded at least ten times. The rearrangement links TRBV6-1 to TRBJ1-5; D is unclear. Between the trimmed V and J ends, which lost 6 bases and 4 bases, there was a span of 10 bases. The CDR3 extends over 13 amino acids. CDR1 and CDR2 from the germline V gene are MNHNS and SASEGT. In nucleotides, the CDR3 is TGTGCCAGCAGCTGGGCAGAGAATCAGCCCCAGCATTTT. Translated, it gives CASSWAENQPQHF.

This clonotype was observed a handful of times. V and J are TRBV19 and TRBJ1-5; maybe TRBD1 (6 bases). CDR3 length: 18 amino acids. V was clipped by 6 bases and J by 0 bases, with 21 bases between them. The germline CDR1 and CDR2 sequences are LNHDA and SQIVND (reference sequence). CDR3 protein: CASSPTRDNYHSNQPQHF. CDR3 DNA: TGTGCCAGTAGCCCTACCCGGGACAACTACCATAGCAATCAGCCCCAGCATTTT.

CDR3 protein: CASSMTETQYF. Here the CDR3 DNA reads TGTGCCAGCAGTATGACCGAGACCCAGTACTTC. The chain couples TRBV12-3 or TRBV12-4 to TRBJ2-5; no firm D call. This CDR3 region has 11 residues. V was cut by 5 bases and J by 5 bases, with 6 bases left in between.